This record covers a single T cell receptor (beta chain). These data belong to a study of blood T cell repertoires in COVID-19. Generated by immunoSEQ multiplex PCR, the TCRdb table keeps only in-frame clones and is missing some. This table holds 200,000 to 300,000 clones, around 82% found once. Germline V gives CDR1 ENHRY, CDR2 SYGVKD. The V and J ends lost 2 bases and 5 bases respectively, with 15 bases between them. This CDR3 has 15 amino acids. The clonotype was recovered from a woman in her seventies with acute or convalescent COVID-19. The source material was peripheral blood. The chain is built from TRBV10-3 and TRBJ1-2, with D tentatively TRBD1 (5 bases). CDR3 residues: CAISEGRGGAYGYTF. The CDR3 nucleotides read TGTGCCATCAGTGAGGGGCGGGGAGGGGCATATGGCTACACCTTC.